Each of the 17 T cell receptor beta chains below was sequenced from the same sample in a study of cytomegalovirus exposure and HLA in healthy donors. The primer mix had 60 Vbeta and 13 Jbeta primers. Profiling relied on immunoSEQ multiplex PCR, and the TCRdb table lists in-frame clones only, not all of them. The data contain about 120,000 clones, 74% of them singletons. The sequenced material came from PBMCs. Receptors were obtained from a human donor in good health.

This sequence joins TRBV7-9 and TRBJ2-7; D is perhaps TRBD2 (5 bases). V was cut by 5 bases and J by 5 bases, with 10 bases left in between. There are 12 residues in the CDR3. CDR1 is SEHNR, CDR2 FQNEAQ, per germline (reference sequence). CDR3 sequence (DNA): TGTGCCAGCAGCCGCGGGTGGCACGAGCAGTACTTC. Amino acids: CASSRGWHEQYF.

V usage is TRBV30 and J usage is TRBJ2-1; 14 nucleotides agree with TRBD2. The CDR3 has 15 amino acids. V was pared by 1 base and J by 8 bases, with 4 bases of the junction left unmatched. Per germline, CDR1 GTSNPN and CDR2 SVGIG (reference sequence). In DNA, the CDR3 is TGTGCCTGGAGTGCTTGGACTAGCGGGGGGTATGAGCAGTTCTTC. It is translated as CAWSAWTSGGYEQFF. Full variable domain (rest looked up from reference TRBV30 and TRBJ2-1): SQTIHQWPATLVQPVGSPLSLECTVEGTSNPNLYWYRQAAGRGLQLLFYSVGIGQISSEVPQNLSASRPQDRQFILSSKKLLLSDSGFYLCAWSAWTSGGYEQFFGPGTRLTVL.

The chain couples TRBV27 to TRBJ1-1; TRBD1 might be the D (5 bases). Deletions cut 6 bases from V and 5 bases from J, with 10 bases between. CDR3 length: 12 amino acids. Germline V gene data show CDR1 as MNHEY and CDR2 as SMNVEV (reference sequence). The CDR3 nucleotides read TGTGCCAGCAGGGGGGGTTGGACTGAAGCTTTCTTT. Translating gives CASRGGWTEAFF.

This clone was observed a few times. The chain is built from TRBV5-8 and TRBJ1-1; D remains ambiguous. CDR1 and CDR2 from the germline V gene are SGHTS and YDEGEE. With 1 base removed from V and 0 bases from J, the gap between germline ends came to 13 bases. This CDR3 spans 16 amino acids. CDR3 nucleotide sequence: TGTGCCAGCAGCTTGAGTGTCGGGGTCCTGAACACTGAAGCTTTCTTT. It specifies CASSLSVGVLNTEAFF.

The V gene is TRBV28, the J gene TRBJ2-6, with D possibly TRBD2 on 5 matching bases. Germline V gene lookup returns CDR1 MDHEN and CDR2 SYDVKM. The CDR3 is 16 amino acids. The ends were cut back, 3 bases at V and 0 bases at J, with 9 bases in the middle. The CDR3 here is CASSFGESSGANVLTF. Here the CDR3 DNA reads TGTGCCAGCAGTTTCGGGGAAAGCTCTGGGGCCAACGTCCTGACTTTC.

The chain employs TRBV6-6 and TRBJ1-6; D is perhaps TRBD1 (5 bases). Trimming stripped 7 bases from V and 7 bases from J, with 14 bases between. Germline lookup yields CDR1 MNHNY and CDR2 SVGAGI (reference sequence). The CDR3 runs to 14 residues. The CDR3 here is CASTLGAENSPLHF. CDR3 DNA: TGTGCCAGCACCTTAGGGGCAGAGAATTCACCCCTCCACTTT.

This chain connects TRBV27 to TRBJ2-7; TRBD2 aligns across 7 bases. This CDR3 has 12 residues. Trimming at V came to 7 bases and at J to 5 bases, leaving 5 bases not matched to a gene. CDR1 and CDR2 (germline): MNHEY, SMNVEV (reference sequence). DNA for the CDR3: TGTGCCAGCACCCGCGGGAGCAACGAGCAGTACTTC. Translated, it gives CASTRGSNEQYF.

The rearrangement links TRBV10-2 to TRBJ2-7, with D unresolved. Deletions cut 3 bases from V and 0 bases from J, with 9 bases between. There are 14 residues in the CDR3. Germline V gives CDR1 WSHSY, CDR2 SAAADI. The CDR3 loop reads CASSENPHSYEQYF. In DNA form, the CDR3 reads TGCGCCAGCAGTGAAAATCCCCACTCCTACGAGCAGTACTTC.

The chain combines TRBV10-2 with TRBJ2-2; the D gene is possibly TRBD1 (6 bases). There are 14 residues in the CDR3. V dropped 8 bases and J dropped 7 bases, with 17 bases sitting between them. CDR1 WSHSY and CDR2 SAAADI come from the germline V gene. The DNA for the CDR3 is TGCGCCAGCCAAGTAGGGGGATTTGGCGGGGAGCTGTTTTTT. This encodes CASQVGGFGGELFF.

J is TRBJ2-1 and V is TRBV11-2; no clear D gene. The CDR3 totals 13 residues. Trimming removed 4 bases at V and 5 bases at J, with 9 bases between. The germline gives CDR1 SGHAT, CDR2 FQNNGV. The CDR3 region is CASSSSGHNEQFF. The CDR3 region has the DNA TGTGCCAGCAGCTCCAGTGGGCACAATGAGCAGTTCTTC.

The chain uses TRBV11-2 and TRBJ1-5, with 9 nucleotides matching TRBD1. The length of the CDR3 is 15 residues. Trimming cost V 4 bases and J 7 bases; bases outside gene matches: 8. Germline-derived CDR1 and CDR2 are SGHAT and FQNNGV. In nucleotides, the CDR3 is TGTGCCAGCAGCTCGGCCGGGACAGGGTACCAGCCCCAGCATTTT. Protein sequence: CASSSAGTGYQPQHF.

The CDR3 reads CASSLGSLATTGELFF. As DNA, the CDR3 is TGTGCCAGCAGCTTAGGCTCACTAGCGACCACCGGGGAGCTGTTTTTT. The chain joins TRBV7-2 to TRBJ2-2; 7 nucleotides agree with TRBD2. This CDR3 has 16 amino acids. Germline-derived CDR1 and CDR2 are SGHTA and FQGNSA. The ends lost 1 base at V and 4 bases at J; junction bases unmatched: 6.

The chain employs TRBV7-2 and TRBJ2-5; D might be TRBD1 (5 bases). V gave up 4 bases and J gave up 3 bases, with 12 bases separating them. From germline, CDR1 is SGHTA and CDR2 FQGNSA. CDR3 length: 14 amino acids. CDR3 coding DNA: TGTGCCAGCAGCTCCTCGACAGAAAAAGAGACCCAGTACTTC. The encoded protein is CASSSSTEKETQYF.

This clone occurred a few times. The V gene is TRBV6-4, the J gene TRBJ2-3; 10 bases are a match to TRBD2. The CDR3 consists of 19 residues. The germline CDR1 and CDR2 sequences are MRHNA and SNTAGT. The V and J ends lost 0 bases and 1 base, in that order; junction bases with no gene match: 10. The CDR3 coding sequence is TGTGCCAGCAGTGACTCTAGGACTAGCGGAGGTGAGGGCACAGATACGCAGTATTTT. Translating gives CASSDSRTSGGEGTDTQYF.

The rearrangement uses TRBV28 and TRBJ2-5; D is perhaps TRBD2 (6 bases). The CDR3 covers 18 residues. Germline V CDR1 and CDR2: MDHEN, SYDVKM. V lost 4 bases and J lost 1, with 22 bases in between. The CDR3 sequence is CASSSEPRAGRIQETQYF. CDR3 coding DNA: TGTGCCAGCAGTTCAGAACCAAGGGCGGGGAGGATCCAAGAGACCCAGTACTTC. Combining the CDR3 with reference TRBV28 and TRBJ2-5 gives the whole variable domain DVKVTQSSRYLVKRTGEKVFLECVQDMDHENMFWYRQDPGLGLRLIYFSYDVKMKEKGDIPEGYSVSREKKERFSLILESASTNQTSMYLCASSSEPRAGRIQETQYFGPGTRLLVL.

The genes are TRBV28 and TRBJ2-5, with 8 bases lining up with TRBD2. The CDR3 is 15 amino acids. Trimming cost V 5 bases and J 4 bases; bases outside gene matches: 9. CDR1 MDHEN and CDR2 SYDVKM come from the germline V gene. CDR3 nucleotide sequence: TGTGCCAGCAGTCCACCGGGACTAGGGGTAGAGACCCAGTACTTC. It encodes CASSPPGLGVETQYF.

The chain joins TRBV7-2 to TRBJ2-2; D might be TRBD2 (6 bases). Germline loops: CDR1 SGHTA, CDR2 FQGNSA. V lost 0 bases, J lost 4 bases, and 9 bases lay in between. The CDR3 sequence is 15 residues long. The CDR3 spells CASSLALASTGELFF. As DNA, the CDR3 is TGTGCCAGCAGCTTAGCACTAGCTTCCACCGGGGAGCTGTTTTTT.